Following are 3 T cell receptor beta chains from one sample sequenced in a study of CD8 T cells in Susac syndrome. It was with random hexamers that roughly 0.45 to 1 ug RNA was reverse transcribed. TCRdb reprocessed the immunoSEQ multiplex PCR reads via MiXCR and lists one record per CDR3 protein. This table holds about 82,000 distinct CDR3 sequences, roughly 95% found once. The sequencing input was CD8+ T cells from PBMCs. The receptors originated from a human donor with Susac syndrome.

The chain carries TRBV7-3 and TRBJ2-6, with TRBD1 matching 7 bases. Germline CDR1 is SGHTA and CDR2 is FQGTGA. The V gene end was trimmed by 5 bases and the J gene end by 4 bases; junction bases not matched to a gene: 14. The CDR3 covers 18 residues. The CDR3 nucleotides are TGTGCCAGCAGCCAGGGGGACCTAGGGGCTCCCGGGGCCAACGTCCTGACTTTC. As protein: CASSQGDLGAPGANVLTF.

The chain couples TRBV28 to TRBJ2-1, with D hard to call. This CDR3 region has 12 residues. V lost 4 bases, J lost 9 bases, and 10 bases lay in between. Per germline, CDR1 MDHEN and CDR2 SYDVKM. The CDR3: CASSSQPSEQFF. The CDR3 region has the DNA TGTGCCAGCAGTTCGCAACCGAGTGAGCAGTTCTTC.

The V and J genes are TRBV7-9 and TRBJ2-5, with a tentative D call TRBD1 (5 bases). The ends were cut back, 3 bases at V and 2 bases at J, with 10 bases in the middle. Looked up from germline, CDR1 is SEHNR and CDR2 is FQNEAQ (reference sequence). The CDR3 has 14 amino acids. The CDR3 loop reads CASSLVTGQETQYF. CDR3 bases: TGTGCCAGCAGCTTGGTTACAGGTCAAGAGACCCAGTACTTC.